This T cell receptor (beta chain) was documented in a study of coeliac disease. Looking at the study overall: High-resolution HLA typing was lacking; TRBV7-2 bias was queried instead. Study outcomes and limitations: Most TRB amino acid sequences occurred in only one sample. Lower clonality than controls marked TRB and TRG repertoires from active celiac intraepithelial and lamina propria samples.

Here immunoSEQ multiplex PCR was the method, and the copy in TCRdb shows in-frame clones only, minus some. The repertoire holds over 3,000 clones, with roughly 70% as singletons. V gave up 0 bases and J gave up 4 bases, with 25 bases separating them. The CDR3 is made up of 20 amino acids. The germline gives CDR1 SNHLY, CDR2 FYNNEI. A single count supports this clone. The antigen is not known. The sequence was collected from a woman aged 55-69 years with active celiac disease. The sequenced sample consisted of intraepithelial lymphocytes from the gut. V gene TRBV2 combines with J gene TRBJ1-5; maybe TRBD1 (5 bases). This chain's CDR3 is CASSEASLRYAGGLNQPQHF. CDR3 bases: TGTGCCAGCAGTGAAGCGTCGCTTCGTTACGCGGGGGGATTGAATCAGCCCCAGCATTTT.